These T cell receptor beta chains were read from a single sample in a study of control samples from healthy donors and cancer patients. Measured with immunoSEQ multiplex PCR; TCRdb has only the in-frame clones, and not every one. The sample holds some 80,000 clones, 85% to 95% seen once. Sequencing was performed on blood. These receptors were collected from a woman aged 60-75 years in good health. Each CDR3 is given with its conserved first and last residue. D genes are given only for firm matches. Clone size is not always given. Where it is, it says once, few, many or a class for expanded clones.

>TRBJ2-1|TRBV9|TRBD2|.
TGTGCCAGCAGCGTAGGTCGGGGGAGGGCCTACAATGAGCAGTTCTTC
CASSVGRGRAYNEQFF
>TRBJ1-4|TRBV7-9|.|.
TGTGCCAGCAGCTCGGACAGACCGTCCGAAAAACTGTTTTTT
CASSSDRPSEKLFF
>TRBJ1-1|TRBV6-5|TRBD1|few
TGTGCCAGCAGTTACGACAGGGGAAACACTGAAGCTTTCTTT
CASSYDRGNTEAFF
>TRBJ2-6|TRBV19|.|.
TGTGCCAGTACCCAATCCACCGGGGCTGGGGCCAACGTCCTGACTTTC
CASTQSTGAGANVLTF
>TRBJ1-6|TRBV10-3|TRBD1|.
TGTGCCTACCCCGCGGCGGGACAGGGAGGGGTCTATAATTCACCCCTCCACTTT
CAYPAAGQGGVYNSPLHF
>TRBJ2-1|TRBV11-2|TRBD2|.
TGTGCCAGCAGCCTCGCGAGGTCCAGCGGGACCTACAATGAGCAGTTCTTC
CASSLARSSGTYNEQFF
>TRBJ2-1|TRBV6-4|TRBD2|.
TGTGCCAGCAGTCCAGGGACTAGCGGTGAGCAGTTCTTC
CASSPGTSGEQFF
>TRBJ1-2|TRBV6-2/TRBV6-3|.|few
TGTGCCAGCAGTTTGACTTCCTCCCGGGGACGCTACACCTTC
CASSLTSSRGRYTF
>TRBJ2-7|TRBV10-3|.|.
TGTGCCATCAGGACCCTCTACGAGCAGTACTTC
CAIRTLYEQYF
>TRBJ1-1|TRBV18|.|.
TGTGCCAGCTCACCGGCCATAGGGTCTCGTTTGAACACTGAAGCTTTCTTT
CASSPAIGSRLNTEAFF
>TRBJ1-3|TRBV27|TRBD1|.
TGTGCCAGCGGGTGGGACAGATCGAGCTCTGGAAACACCATATATTTT
CASGWDRSSSGNTIYF
>TRBJ2-1|TRBV24-1|TRBD2|.
TGTGCCACCAGTGACTCCCGACTAGCGGGAAACTACAATGAGCAGTTCTTC
CATSDSRLAGNYNEQFF
>TRBJ1-5|TRBV28|TRBD1|.
TGTGCCAGCAGTGGTATTACCGGGACAGGGGGGCGCAATCAGCCCCAGCATTTT
CASSGITGTGGRNQPQHF
>TRBJ2-2|TRBV9|.|.
TGTGCCAGCAGCGTAGCTGGCGTGGGGAACACCGGGGAGCTGTTTTTT
CASSVAGVGNTGELFF
>TRBJ1-4|TRBV6-5|TRBD1|.
TGTGCCAGCAGTTTCCGGGACAGGGTTTCTAATGAAAAACTGTTTTTT
CASSFRDRVSNEKLFF
>TRBJ1-4|TRBV18|TRBD1|.
TGTGCCAGCTCAACCCTGACAGGGGATATGGAAAAACTGTTTTTT
CASSTLTGDMEKLFF
>TRBJ2-7|TRBV7-3|TRBD1|.
TGTGCCAGCAGCGCCGGACAGGGTAACGACGAGCAGTACTTC
CASSAGQGNDEQYF
>TRBJ2-1|TRBV20-1|.|.
TGCAGTGCTGGGGATCCTTTTTCGCAGTTCTTC
CSAGDPFSQFF
>TRBJ2-7|TRBV27|TRBD2|.
TGTGCCAGCAGAAGAGCGGGAAGCTCCTACGAGCAGTACTTC
CASRRAGSSYEQYF
>TRBJ2-1|TRBV7-2|TRBD1|.
TGTGCCAGCAGCTCAACAGGGGTAAATGAGCAGTTCTTC
CASSSTGVNEQFF
>TRBJ1-4|TRBV12-3/TRBV12-4|.|.
TGTGCCAGCAGTTTATCCAGGTTTGAAAAACTGTTTTTT
CASSLSRFEKLFF
>TRBJ1-5|TRBV5-6|.|.
TGTGCCAGCAGTCCCGGCAGGGATCAGCCCCAGCATTTT
CASSPGRDQPQHF
>TRBJ2-2|TRBV7-3|TRBD2|.
TGTGCCAGCAGCTTGGGGACTAGCGGGAGAGGCGCGGAGCTGTTTTTT
CASSLGTSGRGAELFF
>TRBJ1-4|TRBV29-1|.|.
TGCAGCGTTGTTTACAATGAAAAACTGTTTTTT
CSVVYNEKLFF
>TRBJ1-6|TRBV5-6|.|once
TGTGCCAGCTCGGGACTGAGTAATTCACCCCTCCACTTT
CASSGLSNSPLHF
>TRBJ2-5|TRBV6-2/TRBV6-3|.|.
TGTGCCAGCAGCCCGGACCATTTGGAGACCCAGTACTTC
CASSPDHLETQYF
>TRBJ2-1|TRBV30|TRBD2|.
TGTGCCTGGAGGCGACTAGCGGTCGATGAGCAGTTCTTC
CAWRRLAVDEQFF
>TRBJ1-1|TRBV18|TRBD1|.
TGTGCCAGCTCAAGAATTGGACAGGGGAACACTGAAGCTTTCTTT
CASSRIGQGNTEAFF
>TRBJ1-1|TRBV5-5|TRBD1|.
TGTGCCAGCAGCAAGACAGGGGATCGGGGAGCTTTCTTT
CASSKTGDRGAFF
>TRBJ2-1|TRBV5-4|.|once
TGTGCCAGCAGCTTGGGGGGATACAATGAGCAGTTCTTC
CASSLGGYNEQFF
>TRBJ2-3|TRBV6-5|.|.
TGTGCCAGCCGCCGGGGCTTGGGCACAGATACGCAGTATTTT
CASRRGLGTDTQYF
>TRBJ2-3|TRBV5-1|TRBD1|.
TGCGCCAGCAGCTGGGCCCACAGGGGGAATACAGATACGCAGTATTTT
CASSWAHRGNTDTQYF
>TRBJ2-7|TRBV2|.|.
TGTGCCAGCGTCCGGGGATCCTTCTACGAGCAGTACTTC
CASVRGSFYEQYF
>TRBJ2-1|TRBV15|TRBD2|once
TGTGCCACCAGCAGAGCTCTAGCGGGAGACTACAATGAGCAGTTCTTC
CATSRALAGDYNEQFF
>TRBJ2-3|TRBV27|.|once
TGTGCCAGCAGTTTAAGGTTCACAGATACGCAGTATTTT
CASSLRFTDTQYF
>TRBJ2-7|TRBV4-1|.|.
TGCGCCAGCAGCCAAGGGCAGTACTCCTACGAGCAGTACTTC
CASSQGQYSYEQYF